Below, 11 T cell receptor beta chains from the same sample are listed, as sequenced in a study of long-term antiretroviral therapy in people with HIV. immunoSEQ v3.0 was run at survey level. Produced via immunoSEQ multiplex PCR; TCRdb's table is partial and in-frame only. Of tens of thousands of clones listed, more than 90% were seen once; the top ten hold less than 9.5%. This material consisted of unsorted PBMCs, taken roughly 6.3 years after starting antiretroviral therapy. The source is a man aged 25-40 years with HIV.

This CDR3 is CASSVAGGGPWGDTQYF. CDR3 bases: TGTGCCAGCAGCGTAGCAGGGGGGGGGCCTTGGGGAGATACGCAGTATTTT. This chain links TRBV9 with TRBJ2-3, with D perhaps given as TRBD1 or TRBD2 (7 bases each). The germline gives CDR1 SGDLS, CDR2 YYNGEE. V lost 0 bases to trimming and J lost 5 bases, with 19 bases between them. This CDR3 is built from 17 residues.

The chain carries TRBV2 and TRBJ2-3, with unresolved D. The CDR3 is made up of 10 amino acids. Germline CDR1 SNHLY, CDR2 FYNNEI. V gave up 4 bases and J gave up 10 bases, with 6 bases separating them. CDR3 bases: TGTGCCAGCAGTGGAGTTTCGCAGTATTTT. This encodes CASSGVSQYF.

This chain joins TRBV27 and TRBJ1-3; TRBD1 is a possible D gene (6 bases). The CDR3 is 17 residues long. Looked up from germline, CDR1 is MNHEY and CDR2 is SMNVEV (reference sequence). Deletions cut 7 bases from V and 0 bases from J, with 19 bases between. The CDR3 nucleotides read TGTGCCAGCATGGGGTCATGGGGACAAAACTCTGGAAACACCATATATTTT. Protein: CASMGSWGQNSGNTIYF.

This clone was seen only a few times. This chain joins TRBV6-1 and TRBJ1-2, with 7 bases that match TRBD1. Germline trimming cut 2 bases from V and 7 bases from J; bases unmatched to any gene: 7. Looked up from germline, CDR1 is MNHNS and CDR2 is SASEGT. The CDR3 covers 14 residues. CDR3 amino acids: CASSEQGTEGGYTF. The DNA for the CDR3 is TGTGCCAGCAGTGAACAGGGGACAGAGGGTGGCTACACCTTC.

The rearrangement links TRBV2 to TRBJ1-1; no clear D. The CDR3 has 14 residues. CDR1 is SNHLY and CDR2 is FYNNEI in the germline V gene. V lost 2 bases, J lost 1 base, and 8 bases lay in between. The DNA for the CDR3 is TGTGCCAGCAGTGAAATAGGTCAGAACACTGAAGCTTTCTTT. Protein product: CASSEIGQNTEAFF.

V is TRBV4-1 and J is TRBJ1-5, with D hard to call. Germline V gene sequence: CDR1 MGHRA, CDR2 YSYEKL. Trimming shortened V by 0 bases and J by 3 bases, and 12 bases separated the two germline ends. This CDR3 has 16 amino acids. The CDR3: CASSQDRSGYNQPQHF. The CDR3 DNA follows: TGCGCCAGCAGCCAAGATCGAAGCGGGTACAATCAGCCCCAGCATTTT.

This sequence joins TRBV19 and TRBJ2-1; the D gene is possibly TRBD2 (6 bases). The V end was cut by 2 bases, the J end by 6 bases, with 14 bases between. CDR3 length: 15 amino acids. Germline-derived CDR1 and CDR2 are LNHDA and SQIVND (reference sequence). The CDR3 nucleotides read TGTGCCAGTAGTATATTTCGCGGGGTGAGCAATGAGCAGTTCTTC. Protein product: CASSIFRGVSNEQFF.

The CDR3 DNA follows: TGTGCCAGCAGCCTCAGAGGGACAGGTCTCCAAGAGACCCAGTACTTC. Its protein is CASSLRGTGLQETQYF. The chain carries TRBV11-2 and TRBJ2-5, with TRBD1 matching over 8 bases. CDR1 SGHAT and CDR2 FQNNGV come from the germline V gene. Trimming took 5 bases from V and 1 from J; bases not matched to a gene: 9. This CDR3 region has 16 residues.

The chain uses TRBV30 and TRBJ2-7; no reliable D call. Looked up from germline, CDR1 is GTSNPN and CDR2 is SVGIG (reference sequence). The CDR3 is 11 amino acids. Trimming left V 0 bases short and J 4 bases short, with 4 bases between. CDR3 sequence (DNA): TGTGCCTGGAGTGTTCTGTACGAGCAGTACTTC. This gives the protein CAWSVLYEQYF.

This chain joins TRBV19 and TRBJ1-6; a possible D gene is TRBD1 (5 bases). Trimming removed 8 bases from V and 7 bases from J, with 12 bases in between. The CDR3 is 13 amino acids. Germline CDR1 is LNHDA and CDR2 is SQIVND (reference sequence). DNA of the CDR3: TGTGCCAGTGCCAGGGCGCTGAATTCACCCCTCCACTTT. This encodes CASARALNSPLHF.

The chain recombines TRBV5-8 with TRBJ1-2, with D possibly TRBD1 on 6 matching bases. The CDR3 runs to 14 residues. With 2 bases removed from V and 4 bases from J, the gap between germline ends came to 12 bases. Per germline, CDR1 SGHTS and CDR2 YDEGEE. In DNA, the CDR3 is TGTGCCAGCAGCTTAGGACAGAGAGTCTATGGCTACACCTTC. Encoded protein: CASSLGQRVYGYTF.